This T cell receptor beta chain stems from a study of cytomegalovirus exposure and HLA in healthy donors. Amplification used 60 Vbeta primers and 13 Jbeta primers. This table comes from immunoSEQ multiplex PCR, and its TCRdb copy is limited to in-frame clones, with some not included. The table includes 100,000 to 150,000 clones, 60% to 85% detected once. About this clone: Sequence at one end of the junction differs from germline and may be a read error.

CDR1 and CDR2 from the germline V gene are SEHNR and FQNEAQ (reference sequence). This CDR3 comprises 17 residues. The receptor was isolated from a man aged 50 to 60 in good health and CMV-seronegative. V is TRBV7-9 and J is TRBJ2-7, with 7 bases fitting TRBD1. The sample comprised PBMCs. CDR3 bases: TGTTCCAGCAGCCAATACGTCGGGACAGAAATCTCCTACGAGCAGTACTTC. Residues: CSSSQYVGTEISYEQYF.